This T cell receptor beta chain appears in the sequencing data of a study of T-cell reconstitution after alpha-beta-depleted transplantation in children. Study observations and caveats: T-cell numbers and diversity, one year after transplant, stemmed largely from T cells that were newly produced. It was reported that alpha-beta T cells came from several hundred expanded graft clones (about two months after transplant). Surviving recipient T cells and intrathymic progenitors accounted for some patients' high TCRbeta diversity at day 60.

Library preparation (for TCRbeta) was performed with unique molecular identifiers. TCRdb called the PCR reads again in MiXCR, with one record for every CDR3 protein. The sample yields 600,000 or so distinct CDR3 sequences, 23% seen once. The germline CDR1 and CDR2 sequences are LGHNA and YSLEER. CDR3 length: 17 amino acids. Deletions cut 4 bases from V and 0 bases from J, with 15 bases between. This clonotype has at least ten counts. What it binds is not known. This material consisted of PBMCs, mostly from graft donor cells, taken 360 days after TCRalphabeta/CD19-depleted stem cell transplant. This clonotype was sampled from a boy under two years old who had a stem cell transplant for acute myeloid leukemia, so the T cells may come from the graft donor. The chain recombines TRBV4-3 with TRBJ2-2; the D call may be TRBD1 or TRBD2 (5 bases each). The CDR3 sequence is CASSPGPTPSNTGELFF. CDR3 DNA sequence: TGCGCCAGCAGCCCGGGACCGACTCCCTCGAACACCGGGGAGCTGTTTTTT.